One sample yielded the 20 T cell receptor beta chains listed below, sequenced in a study of cytomegalovirus exposure and HLA in healthy donors. Sequenced by immunoSEQ multiplex PCR; TCRdb stores in-frame clones only, minus some. The sample includes over 150,000 clones, around 92% of them seen just once. The specimen was PBMCs. Source of these receptors: a woman aged 18 to 35 in good health and CMV-seropositive.

The chain employs TRBV13 and TRBJ2-1; D gene unclear. CDR3 length equals 15 residues. The V and J ends lost 2 bases and 0 bases respectively, with 8 bases between them. Looked up from germline, CDR1 is PRHDT and CDR2 is FYEKMQ (reference sequence). CDR3 amino acids: CASSLFTSSYNEQFF. CDR3 DNA: TGTGCCAGCAGCTTATTTACATCCTCCTACAATGAGCAGTTCTTC.

This clone has a single count. This chain uses TRBV2 with TRBJ2-6; D possibly corresponds to TRBD2 (6 bases). Germline lookup yields CDR1 SNHLY and CDR2 FYNNEI. V lost 6 bases to trimming and J lost 4 bases, with 10 bases between them. The CDR3 sequence is 14 residues long. The CDR3 is CASSRENGANVLTF. The DNA of the CDR3 is TGTGCCAGCAGCCGGGAGAACGGGGCCAACGTCCTGACTTTC.

This clone has a single count. V usage is TRBV9 and J usage is TRBJ2-2; 13 positions match TRBD2. CDR3 length: 19 amino acids. The J segment lost 6 bases and the V segment lost 3 bases, leaving 14 bases of the junction unmatched. Germline V lookup: CDR1 SGDLS, CDR2 YYNGEE. This chain's CDR3 is CASSASPGLAGEGAGELFF. The DNA for the CDR3 is TGTGCCAGCAGCGCGAGCCCCGGACTAGCGGGAGAAGGGGCCGGGGAGCTGTTTTTT.

The sample holds a few counts of this clone. The chain combines TRBV14 with TRBJ2-3; D is unresolved. CDR3 length: 13 residues. The V gene lost 0 bases and the J gene lost 5 bases, with 6 bases spanning the gap. Germline assignment: CDR1 SGHDN and CDR2 FVKESK. This chain's CDR3 is CASSQDPGDTQYF. The DNA for the CDR3 is TGTGCCAGCAGCCAAGATCCGGGAGATACGCAGTATTTT. Variable domain in full (rest from reference TRBV14 and TRBJ2-3): EAGVTQFPSHSVIEKGQTVTLRCDPISGHDNLYWYRRVMGKEIKFLLHFVKESKQDESGMPNNRFLAERTGGTYSTLKVQPAELEDSGVYFCASSQDPGDTQYFGPGTRLTVL.

The CDR3 spells CASNKGANEQFF. The DNA for the CDR3 is TGCGCCAGCAATAAGGGGGCGAATGAGCAGTTCTTC. The chain recombines TRBV10-1 with TRBJ2-1; TRBD1 matches 7 bases. J lost 7 bases, V lost 7 bases, and 4 bases had no gene match. There are 12 residues in the CDR3. Germline V gene sequence: CDR1 WNHNN, CDR2 SYGVQD (reference sequence).

This clone was recorded a few times. The chain has TRBV7-2 and TRBJ2-2; TRBD2 aligns across 8 bases. The CDR3 totals 14 residues. The J segment lost 6 bases and the V segment lost 5 bases, leaving 5 bases of the junction unmatched. CDR1 and CDR2 (germline): SGHTA, FQGNSA. The CDR3 loop is CASSQGLGPGELFF. CDR3 DNA sequence: TGTGCCAGCAGCCAGGGACTAGGTCCCGGGGAGCTGTTTTTT.

This clone was detected a few times. The chain has TRBV4-1 and TRBJ1-5; maybe TRBD1 (5 bases). V lost 0 bases and J lost 1, with 19 bases in between. The germline V gene has CDR1 MGHRA and CDR2 YSYEKL. CDR3 size: 19 residues. In nucleotides, the CDR3 is TGCGCCAGCAGCCAAGATTTGAGACGGCAGGGAGGGAGCAATCAGCCCCAGCATTTT. Translated, it gives CASSQDLRRQGGSNQPQHF.

J is TRBJ1-1 and V is TRBV7-6; no clear D gene. This CDR3 has 12 amino acids. The germline V gene has CDR1 SGHVS and CDR2 FNYEAQ. Between the trimmed V and J ends, which lost 6 bases and 5 bases, there was a span of 10 bases. CDR3 DNA sequence: TGTGCCAGCAGACGCCCCGGGACTGAAGCTTTCTTT. Its translation: CASRRPGTEAFF. The variable domain in full, completed from reference TRBV7-6 and TRBJ1-1, reads GAGVSQSPRYKVTKRGQDVALRCDPISGHVSLYWYRQALGQGPEFLTYFNYEAQQDKSGLPNDRFSAERPEGSISTLTIQRTEQRDSAMYRCASRRPGTEAFFGQGTRLTVV.

This clone has a handful of counts. The chain combines TRBV2 with TRBJ2-7, with 9 bases aligning to TRBD1. The germline gives CDR1 SNHLY, CDR2 FYNNEI. J was trimmed by 6 bases and V by 6 bases; bases with no gene match: 9. This CDR3 is built from 14 residues. CDR3 nucleotide sequence: TGTGCCAGCAGGTCACCGGGACAGGGTTCCGAGCAGTACTTC. Translated, it gives CASRSPGQGSEQYF.

The chain is built from TRBV6-5 and TRBJ2-2; TRBD2 is a possible D gene (6 bases). CDR3 length: 15 residues. V dropped 0 bases and J dropped 6 bases, with 11 bases sitting between them. Germline values: CDR1 MNHEY, CDR2 SVGAGI. CDR3 region: CASSYSRWGAGELFF. In nucleotides, the CDR3 is TGTGCCAGCAGTTACTCGCGTTGGGGGGCCGGGGAGCTGTTTTTT.

The chain has TRBV18 and TRBJ2-7; TRBD2 might be the D (6 bases). Deletions cut 2 bases from V and 5 bases from J, with 7 bases between. Germline V lookup: CDR1 KGHSH, CDR2 LQKENI. The CDR3 spans 12 residues. The CDR3 bases are TGTGCCAGCTCACCAAGGAGGGACGAGCAGTACTTC. This sequence encodes CASSPRRDEQYF.

V gene TRBV11-2 combines with J gene TRBJ2-2; tentatively, D is TRBD1 (6 bases). Trimming shortened V by 4 bases and J by 4 bases, and 16 bases separated the two germline ends. The CDR3 is 16 residues long. The germline CDR1 and CDR2 sequences are SGHAT and FQNNGV. The CDR3 nucleotides read TGTGCCAGCAGCTCATTTGGGGACACCATCACCGGGGAGCTGTTTTTT. Translation gives CASSSFGDTITGELFF.

The chain joins TRBV9 to TRBJ2-3; 7 bases are a match to TRBD2. From germline, CDR1 is SGDLS and CDR2 YYNGEE. CDR3 length: 17 amino acids. V trimming: 0 bases; J trimming: 5 bases; junction bases outside the gene matches: 12. CDR3: CASSVAPRGRGQDTQYF. As DNA, the CDR3 is TGTGCCAGCAGCGTAGCCCCCCGCGGGAGAGGACAAGATACGCAGTATTTT.

The rearrangement uses TRBV27 and TRBJ2-7; the D gene is possibly TRBD1 (6 bases). This CDR3 spans 14 amino acids. Trimming removed 6 bases at V and 3 bases at J, with 15 bases between. Germline CDR1 reads MNHEY; CDR2 reads SMNVEV (reference sequence). CDR3 sequence (DNA): TGTGCCAGCAGCCCCCGGGCCAGGGGCTACGAGCAGTACTTC. It translates to CASSPRARGYEQYF.

The J gene is TRBJ2-7, the V gene TRBV7-9; D unclear. V lost 5 bases and J lost 0, with 14 bases in between. Germline-derived CDR1 and CDR2 are SEHNR and FQNEAQ (reference sequence). This CDR3 is built from 15 residues. The CDR3 nucleotides read TGTGCCAGCAGCAAAACAGCACTTTACTCCTACGAGCAGTACTTC. Translating gives CASSKTALYSYEQYF.

The chain recombines TRBV18 with TRBJ1-5; TRBD1 might be the D (5 bases). This CDR3 has 14 residues. Trimming shortened V by 3 bases and J by 0 bases, and 6 bases separated the two germline ends. Germline V CDR1 and CDR2: KGHSH, LQKENI. CDR3 sequence: CASSPGHSNQPQHF. The CDR3 DNA is TGTGCCAGCTCACCCGGACATAGCAATCAGCCCCAGCATTTT.

V is TRBV7-6 and J is TRBJ1-5; 8 nucleotides align to TRBD1. Trimming at V came to 4 bases and at J to 8 bases, leaving 7 bases not matched to a gene. The CDR3 covers 14 residues. Germline CDR1 is SGHVS and CDR2 is FNYEAQ. The CDR3 DNA follows: TGTGCCAGCAGCTCGACAGGGGTTCTTGAGCCCCAGCATTTT. It specifies CASSSTGVLEPQHF.

The chain has TRBV4-3 and TRBJ2-7; unclear D gene. Per germline, CDR1 LGHNA and CDR2 YSLEER. Trimming removed 0 bases from V and 0 bases from J, with 12 bases in between. This CDR3 is 16 amino acids long. CDR3 DNA: TGCGCCAGCAGCCAAGAATGGGCCAGGAACTCCTACGAGCAGTACTTC. Encoded protein: CASSQEWARNSYEQYF.

This rearrangement joins TRBV6-4 to TRBJ2-3, with 9 bases aligning to TRBD2. Germline CDR1 and CDR2: MRHNA and SNTAGT. The CDR3 extends over 17 amino acids. With V trimmed by 6 bases and J by 5 bases, 15 bases remained unmatched. This CDR3 is CASRMRRGGGRGDTQYF. CDR3 bases: TGTGCCAGCAGGATGCGACGTGGGGGCGGGAGGGGAGATACGCAGTATTTT.

This rearrangement joins TRBV5-6 to TRBJ1-1; no reliable D call. The CDR3 runs to 13 residues. Deletions cut 0 bases from V and 1 base from J, with 4 bases between. Germline lookup yields CDR1 SGHDT and CDR2 YYEEEE. The CDR3 sequence: CASSLAGNTEAFF. For the CDR3, the DNA is TGTGCCAGCAGCTTGGCGGGGAACACTGAAGCTTTCTTT.